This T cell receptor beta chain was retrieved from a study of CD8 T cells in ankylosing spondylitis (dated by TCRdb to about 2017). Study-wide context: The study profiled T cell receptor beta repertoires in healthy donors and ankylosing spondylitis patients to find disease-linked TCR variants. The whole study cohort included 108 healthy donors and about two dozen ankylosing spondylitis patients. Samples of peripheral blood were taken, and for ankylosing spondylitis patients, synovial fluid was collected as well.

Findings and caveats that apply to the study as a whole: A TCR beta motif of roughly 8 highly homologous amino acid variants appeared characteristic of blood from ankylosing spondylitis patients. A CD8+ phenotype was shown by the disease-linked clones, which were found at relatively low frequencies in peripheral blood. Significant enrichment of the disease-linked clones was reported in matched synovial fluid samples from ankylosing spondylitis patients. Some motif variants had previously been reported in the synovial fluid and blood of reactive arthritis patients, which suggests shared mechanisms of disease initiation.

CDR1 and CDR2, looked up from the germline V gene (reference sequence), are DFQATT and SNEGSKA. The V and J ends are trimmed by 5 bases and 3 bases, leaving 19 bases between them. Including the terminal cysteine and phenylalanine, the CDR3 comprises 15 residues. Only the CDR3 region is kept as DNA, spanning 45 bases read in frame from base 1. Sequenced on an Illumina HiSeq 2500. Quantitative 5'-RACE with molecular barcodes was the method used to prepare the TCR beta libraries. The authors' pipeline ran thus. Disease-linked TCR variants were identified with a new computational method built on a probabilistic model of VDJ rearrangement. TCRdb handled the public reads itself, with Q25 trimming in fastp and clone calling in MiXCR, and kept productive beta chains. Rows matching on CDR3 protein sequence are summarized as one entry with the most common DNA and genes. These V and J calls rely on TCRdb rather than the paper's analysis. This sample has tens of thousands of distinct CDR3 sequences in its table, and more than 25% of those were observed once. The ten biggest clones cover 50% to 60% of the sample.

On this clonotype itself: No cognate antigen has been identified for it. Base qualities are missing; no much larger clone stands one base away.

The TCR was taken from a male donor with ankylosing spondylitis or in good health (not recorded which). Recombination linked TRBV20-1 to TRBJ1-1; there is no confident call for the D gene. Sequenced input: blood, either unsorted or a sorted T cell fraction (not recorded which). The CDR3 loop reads CSAESGPTEDTEAFF. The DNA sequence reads TGCAGTGCTGAATCCGGGCCCACGGAGGACACTGAAGCTTTCTTT.